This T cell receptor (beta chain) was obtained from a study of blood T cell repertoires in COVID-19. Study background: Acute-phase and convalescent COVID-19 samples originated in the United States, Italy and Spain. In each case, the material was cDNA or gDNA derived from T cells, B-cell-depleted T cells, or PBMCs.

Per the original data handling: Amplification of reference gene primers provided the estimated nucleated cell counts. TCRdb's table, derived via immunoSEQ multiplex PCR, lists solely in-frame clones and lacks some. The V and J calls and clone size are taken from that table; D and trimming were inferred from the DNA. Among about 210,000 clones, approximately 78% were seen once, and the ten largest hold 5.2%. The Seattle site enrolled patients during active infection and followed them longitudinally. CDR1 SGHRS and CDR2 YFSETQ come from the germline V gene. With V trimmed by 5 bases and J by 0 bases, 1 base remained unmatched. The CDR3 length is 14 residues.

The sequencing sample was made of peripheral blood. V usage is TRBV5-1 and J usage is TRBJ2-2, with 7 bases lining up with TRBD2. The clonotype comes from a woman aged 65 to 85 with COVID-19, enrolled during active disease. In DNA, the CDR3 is TGCGCCAGCAGGGGGAGGGCGAACACCGGGGAGCTGTTTTTT. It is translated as CASRGRANTGELFF. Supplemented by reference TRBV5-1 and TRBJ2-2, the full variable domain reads KAGVTQTPRYLIKTRGQQVTLSCSPISGHRSVSWYQQTPGQGLQFLFEYFSETQRNKGNFPGRFSGRQFSNSRSEMNVSTLELGDSALYLCASRGRANTGELFFGEGSRLTVL.